This TCR beta chain appears in the sequencing data of a study of blood T cell repertoires in COVID-19. Those who participated ranged in age from roughly 18 to 89 years and resided in about two dozen US areas. Self-reported history from a screening survey and questionnaire set each donor's cohort. Those designated as exposed participants met a COVID-19 case within 2 weeks before study entry. Produced via immunoSEQ multiplex PCR; TCRdb's table is partial and in-frame only. The sample has approximately 220,000 clones, roughly 90% seen once. This CDR3 is 14 amino acids long. Trimming at V came to 4 bases and at J to 8 bases, leaving 8 bases not matched to a gene. Germline lookup yields CDR1 SGHVS and CDR2 FQNEAQ.

The chain has TRBV7-8 and TRBJ1-2; 9 bases agree with TRBD1. The sequence was obtained from a woman in her thirties who had been exposed to COVID-19. The sequenced sample consisted of PBMCs or T cells enriched from blood (not recorded which). CDR3 protein: CASSWDRAAEGYTF. CDR3 coding DNA: TGTGCCAGCAGCTGGGACAGGGCGGCTGAGGGCTACACCTTC.